These T cell receptor beta chains were read from a single sample in a study of lymphopenia after photon versus proton radiotherapy. Produced via immunoSEQ multiplex PCR; TCRdb's table is partial and in-frame only. The sample holds approximately 65,000 clones; about 89% are singletons and the top ten take under 14%. The sequencing here drew on peripheral blood, taken from a patient treated with proton-based radiotherapy. These receptors originate from a man older than 75 with esophageal cancer. CDR3s include the opening cysteine and the closing phenylalanine or tryptophan. A D gene is named only where the DNA matches it firmly. Clone sizes are given selectively: once, few, many, or a class where the clone is expanded.

v_gene	d_gene	abundance	j_gene	CDR3nt	CDR3aa
TRBV5-1	.	once	TRBJ1-2	TGTGCCAGCAGCCGAGGACAGATTAACTATGGCTACACCTTC	CASSRGQINYGYTF
TRBV27	.	once	TRBJ2-5	TGTGCCAGCAGTTTCAGGCGGGGTAACCAAGAGACCCAGTACTTC	CASSFRRGNQETQYF
TRBV11-2	TRBD1	.	TRBJ2-7	TGTGCCAGCAGCAGCAGGGGGAAGGACGAGCAGTACTTC	CASSSRGKDEQYF
TRBV19	.	few	TRBJ2-7	TGTGCCAGTAGTATAGGGACCGGATATGGCCACTCCTACGAGCAGTACTTC	CASSIGTGYGHSYEQYF
TRBV18	TRBD2	.	TRBJ2-7	TGTGCCAGCTTCAAAGGACTAGCGGGTTCCTATGAGCAGTACTTC	CASFKGLAGSYEQYF
TRBV19	.	.	TRBJ2-7	TGTGCCAGTAGTATCGTCGGATCCTACGAGCAGTACTTC	CASSIVGSYEQYF
TRBV10-3	.	.	TRBJ2-5	TGTGCCATCAGTGGATCGGGAGACGAAGAGACCCAGTACTTC	CAISGSGDEETQYF
TRBV9	.	.	TRBJ2-3	TGTGCCAGCAGCGCTCTCGACTGGGGAGGTACGCAGTATTTT	CASSALDWGGTQYF
TRBV27	TRBD1	.	TRBJ1-1	TGTGCCAGCAGTTTGTCTTCCGGGACAGGGGACCGCACTGAAGCTTTCTTT	CASSLSSGTGDRTEAFF
TRBV7-8	.	few	TRBJ1-2	TGTGCCAGCAGCTTAGCGGGGGGGGACCTCTATGGCTACACCTTC	CASSLAGGDLYGYTF
TRBV30	.	.	TRBJ2-3	TGTGCCTGGAGTGGAACAGGCACAGATACGCAGTATTTT	CAWSGTGTDTQYF
TRBV18	TRBD1	.	TRBJ2-3	TGTGCCAGCTCAGAAATGGGACAGGGGGGCACAGATACGCAGTATTTT	CASSEMGQGGTDTQYF
TRBV6-5	.	.	TRBJ1-2	TGTGCCAGCAGTTACAGGTGGCTTGGCAGGTTCTATGGCTACACCTTC	CASSYRWLGRFYGYTF
TRBV7-2	.	.	TRBJ2-3	TGTGCCAGCAGCTTAGAGCCCCAGCTGGGGTTTAGCACAGATACGCAGTATTTT	CASSLEPQLGFSTDTQYF
TRBV7-3	.	.	TRBJ2-5	TGTGCCAGCAGCCAAGGCCCCGAAGAGACCCAGTACTTC	CASSQGPEETQYF
TRBV19	.	.	TRBJ2-5	TGTGCCAGTAGTTATACTCAAGAGACCCAGTACTTC	CASSYTQETQYF
TRBV15	.	.	TRBJ1-1	TGTGCCACCAGCAGCATGCGGGGCAAAGCTTTCTTT	CATSSMRGKAFF
TRBV6-5	.	.	TRBJ2-3	TGTGCCAGCAGTTACTCGGGGGGCTTGGGAACAGATACGCAGTATTTT	CASSYSGGLGTDTQYF
TRBV6-1	TRBD2	.	TRBJ2-7	TGTGCCAGCAGTGAAGGGCTAGCGGGCTTCTCCTACGAGCAGTACTTC	CASSEGLAGFSYEQYF
TRBV27	.	many	TRBJ2-7	TGTGCCAGCAGTTTAGGGGTGGAGCAGTACTTC	CASSLGVEQYF
TRBV4-2	TRBD2	.	TRBJ2-7	TGTGCCAGCAGCCCAGCGGGAGGGAACTCCTACGAGCAGTACTTC	CASSPAGGNSYEQYF
TRBV5-5	.	.	TRBJ1-2	TGTGCCAGCAGCTTGCTTCCGGCTAACTATGGCTACACCTTC	CASSLLPANYGYTF
TRBV27	TRBD1	.	TRBJ1-5	TGTGCCAGCAGTTCAGGGGGTCAGCCCCAGCATTTT	CASSSGGQPQHF
TRBV5-4	.	.	TRBJ2-2	TGTGCCAGCAGCTTCGAGCTTTGGGGGGAGCTGTTTTTT	CASSFELWGELFF
TRBV5-4	TRBD2	.	TRBJ2-1	TGTGCCAGCAGCTTATCTCGGACTAGCTCGGACAATGAGCAGTTCTTC	CASSLSRTSSDNEQFF
TRBV7-2	.	few	TRBJ2-1	TGTGCCAGCAGCCCTTACAATGAGCAGTTCTTC	CASSPYNEQFF
TRBV4-2	TRBD1	.	TRBJ1-5	TGTGCCAGCAGCCAAGGGACAGGGACAACCCCGGAGCCCCAGCATTTT	CASSQGTGTTPEPQHF
TRBV5-1	TRBD1	.	TRBJ2-3	TGCGCCAGCAGCTTGACGGCAGGGGGCAAGACAGATACGCAGTATTTT	CASSLTAGGKTDTQYF
TRBV25-1	.	.	TRBJ2-5	TGTGCCAGCAGTGAAAGCGGGACAACGGGCGAGACCCAGTACTTC	CASSESGTTGETQYF
TRBV4-1	.	.	TRBJ2-1	TGCGCCAGCAGTCAGGTTAGGGGGGTAGGCATTGAGCAGTTCTTC	CASSQVRGVGIEQFF
TRBV25-1	.	.	TRBJ2-3	TGTGCCAGCAGTGGCCAGTGGGGGGGCCTGACAGATACGCAGTATTTT	CASSGQWGGLTDTQYF
TRBV5-4	TRBD2	.	TRBJ2-6	TGTGCCAGCAGCTGGGGAGGGAAATTTTCTGGGGCCAACGTCCTGACTTTC	CASSWGGKFSGANVLTF
TRBV6-6	.	.	TRBJ1-1	TGTGCCAGCAGAAGCAGTGGGAACACTGAAGCTTTCTTT	CASRSSGNTEAFF
TRBV7-6	.	.	TRBJ2-5	TGTGCCAGCAGCTTGTCCAGGGGTCGGGCGGAGACCCAGTACTTC	CASSLSRGRAETQYF
TRBV5-8	.	once	TRBJ2-3	TGTGCCAGCAGCTTGGGCAGCACAGATACGCAGTATTTT	CASSLGSTDTQYF
TRBV9	.	.	TRBJ2-5	TGTGCCAGCAGCGTAGAAGTGGGGGAGACCCAGTACTTC	CASSVEVGETQYF
TRBV7-2	.	once	TRBJ1-1	TGTGCCAGCTCCAAAGGGGGGGTCCCTGAAGCTTTCTTT	CASSKGGVPEAFF
TRBV18	.	.	TRBJ1-5	TGTGCCAGCTCACCCGGGCAGGCCCTAGTAGGGGGAAATCAGCCCCAGCATTTT	CASSPGQALVGGNQPQHF
TRBV10-3	TRBD2	.	TRBJ2-1	TGTGCCATCAGTGATTATAGCGGGAGGTCCTACAATGAGCAGTTCTTC	CAISDYSGRSYNEQFF
TRBV6-5	.	once	TRBJ2-7	TGTGCCAGCAGCCGGGACCTTAGCTACGAGCAGTACTTC	CASSRDLSYEQYF
TRBV7-2	.	.	TRBJ2-5	TGTGCCAGCAGCTTGGAGACCCAGTACTTC	CASSLETQYF
TRBV6-5	.	.	TRBJ1-4	TGTGCCAGCAGTTACGGGGGGGCTGTTGAAAAACTGTTTTTT	CASSYGGAVEKLFF
TRBV9	TRBD2	.	TRBJ2-3	TGTGCCAGCAACAGCGGGAGAGGAGATACGCAGTATTTT	CASNSGRGDTQYF
TRBV5-1	TRBD2	.	TRBJ2-2	TGCGCCAGCAGCTTGCAGCTAGCGGGAGTCGGGGAGCTGTTTTTT	CASSLQLAGVGELFF
TRBV5-4	.	once	TRBJ2-6	TGTGCCAGCAGCTTGGAGGGAAGGAGTGGGGCCAACGTCCTGACTTTC	CASSLEGRSGANVLTF
TRBV27	.	medium-sized	TRBJ1-2	TGTGCCAGCAGTTTAGCCCCTACGGGAGATTACTATGGCTACACCTTC	CASSLAPTGDYYGYTF
TRBV19	.	.	TRBJ2-5	TGTGCCAGTGGTAATATGGGCAGTTTATGGGAGACCCAGTACTTC	CASGNMGSLWETQYF
TRBV4-3	TRBD2	.	TRBJ2-3	TGCGCCAGCAGCCAAGAGGCTAGCGGGAGTGGCACAGATACGCAGTATTTT	CASSQEASGSGTDTQYF
TRBV5-4	.	.	TRBJ2-7	TGTGCCAGCAGCCCGGGGTCTGGGGGGTGGAGCTCCTACAAGCAGTACTTC	CASSPGSGGWSSYKQYF
TRBV7-8	.	.	TRBJ2-1	TGTGCCAGCAGCTTAGAACTGACTGAGCAGTTCTTC	CASSLELTEQFF
TRBV10-2	.	.	TRBJ1-1	TGCGCCAGCAGTGAGCCCGGGAGGGCGATCACTGAAGCTTTCTTT	CASSEPGRAITEAFF